This T cell receptor (beta chain) was sequenced during a study of T cell repertoires in cytomegalovirus infection. As for the study in general: Indicated by public TCR beta signatures were CMV infection and matching HLA type.

TCRdb reanalysed the reads using MiXCR and keeps one entry per CDR3 protein. The repertoire consists of about 600,000 distinct CDR3 sequences, with roughly 24% occurring once and the leading ten covering approximately 8%. This clonotype has more than one count but fewer than ten. The V and J ends lost 3 bases and 6 bases respectively, with 17 bases between them. The germline V gene has CDR1 MDHEN and CDR2 SYDVKM. The CDR3 is 15 amino acids. J is TRBJ1-1 and V is TRBV28; D uncertain. The TCR was taken from a human donor in good health (CMV status not recorded). Some clones in this sample may be carry-over from other donors' samples. The sequenced sample was CD8+ T cells from PBMCs. CDR3 DNA sequence: TGTGCCAGCAGTTTCCTAAAAACGGGAAATGCTGAAGCTTTCTTT. It translates to CASSFLKTGNAEAFF.